The sequence of this T cell receptor (beta chain) was determined in a study of CD8 T cells in cerebrospinal fluid in Alzheimer's disease (TCRdb year 2020). About the investigation overall: The study used two single-cell methods, plate-based nested PCR sequencing and droplet-based sequencing, to evaluate clonal expansion of CSF T cells. The study examined whether cerebrospinal fluid from healthy elderly individuals and from patients with neurodegenerative disease contained clonally expanded T cells. The droplet-based CSF comparison of patients and controls included roughly nine healthy controls (approximately 11,000 cells) and roughly nine patients with MCI or Alzheimer's disease (approximately 9,800 cells). CSF gene-expression analysis, which included Parkinson's disease patients, covered some 25 samples in total.

Library method: 10x single-cell sequencing. CSF cells were profiled with 10X Genomics single-cell V(D)J and 5' gene-expression libraries. An Illumina NextSeq550 was used to sequence CSF single-cell TCR libraries. The study's processing was this. V(D)J reads were aligned to the vdj-GRCh38 alts ensemble 2.0.0 reference and were analysed with the Cell Ranger vdj pipeline. Cell barcodes sharing the same set of productive CDR3 nucleotide sequences were defined as clonotypes. Clonotype information was added to Seurat v3.0 gene-expression metadata to link clonality with transcriptional profiles. CSF cells with more than 1,800 genes, more than 7,500 UMIs or more than 10% mitochondrial reads were excluded. To find TCRs with known antigen specificity, CDR3-beta sequences were matched against VDJdb. The network analysis of clone sharing was performed with the R package qgraph and was limited to TCRs that had complete alpha and beta chains. TCRdb reprocessed the reads; each CDR3 protein sequence makes one entry, and DNA is unavailable. TCRdb's processing, not the authors', yielded these V and J calls. The sample table includes around 1,400 distinct CDR3 sequences. Clones ranked in the top ten supply roughly 21% of the sample.

Every participant was in good physical condition and had no acute infectious disease. Neurodegeneration in patients was confirmed using biomarkers including neurofilament, amyloid-beta and tau. A live/dead marker was used to sort live CSF cells for droplet-based sequencing. To pellet immune cells, CSF obtained by lumbar puncture was centrifuged at 300g. Each CSF sample was checked for red blood cells, and any sample showing blood contamination was excluded. CSF cells were cryopreserved by placing the cells in freezing medium, freezing the cells overnight at -80 degrees C, and then storing the cells in liquid nitrogen. Before analysis, CSF samples were kept in storage for less than seven months. This clonotype registers as medium-sized (0.01 to 0.1%) by frequency; no count is noted. Its antigen is still unknown. What the authors observed across the whole study: The EBV-specific clones were neither the most highly expanded clones nor enriched among patients. Only samples with detectable clones went into the overall clonality comparison: some 11 healthy, 5 MCI, 5 AD, and 6 PD. The authors warned that finding EBV-specific TCRs in CSF does not prove a causal connection between EBV and Alzheimer's disease. When data were pooled, most of the 6 Alzheimer's patients but only 1 of 10 healthy subjects had a highly expanded clone, defined as at least 3% of TCRs. A higher percentage of TCRs was made up by the largest CSF clone in patients with MCI or Alzheimer's disease than in controls.

CDR1 is given as MDHEN and CDR2 as SYDVKM, both from the germline V gene. The CDR3 goes from the cysteine to the phenylalanine over 14 residues. DNA is not on record. Sample: cerebrospinal fluid. The chain joins TRBV28 to TRBJ1-5; with no DNA, the TCRdb D assignment of TRBD1 cannot be verified. The clonotype originates from a human donor with mild cognitive impairment. The CDR3 here reads CASSFPQRGQPQHF.